This T cell receptor beta chain was sequenced during a study of OX40 agonist ivuxolimab in advanced cancers. Assay used: immunoSEQ multiplex PCR; TCRdb lists only in-frame clones, some missing. The repertoire consists of roughly 80,000 clones, with just under 85% occurring once and the leading ten covering 1.5% to 2%. No patient had autoimmune disease or received systemic immunosuppression. Trimming pared 3 bases from V and 4 bases from J, leaving 7 bases between. The CDR3 contains 13 residues. Germline V gene sequence: CDR1 SGHDN, CDR2 FVKESK. The sequence was collected from an adult with an advanced solid tumor such as melanoma, head and neck, liver or kidney cancer. V is TRBV14 and J is TRBJ1-3, with D uncertain. This specimen was CD4+ or CD8+ T cells sorted from blood, taken in a trial of the OX40 agonist ivuxolimab. The CDR3, as DNA: TGTGCCAGCAGCCACCTCCAAGGAAACACCATATATTTT. Translation gives CASSHLQGNTIYF.